This record covers a single TCR beta chain. Distinct nucleotide sequences in the sample also encode this CDR3. Trimming removed 6 bases at V and 0 bases at J, with 6 bases between. The CDR3 consists of 11 residues. CDR1 DFQATT and CDR2 SNEGSKA come from the germline V gene (reference sequence). The data are from a study of blood T cell repertoires in COVID-19. The overall study: The United States, Italy and Spain provided the acute and convalescent COVID-19 samples. Nucleic acid was either cDNA or gDNA, and it came from T cells, B-cell-depleted T cells, or PBMCs.

Source study methods: Amplified reference gene primers provided the basis for estimating nucleated cell counts. Clones were sequenced by immunoSEQ multiplex PCR, and TCRdb holds only the in-frame ones, with some missing. Clone size and V and J calls were adopted from that table, with D and trimming inferred from the DNA. The sample yields around 78,000 clones, 70% to 90% seen once. The rearrangement joins TRBV20-1 to TRBJ2-7; the D is unclear. The origin of this receptor is a man in his fifties with active or convalescent COVID-19. The sample consisted of peripheral blood. The CDR3 sequence: CSARSSYEQYF. In DNA form, the CDR3 reads TGCAGTGCACGGAGCTCCTACGAGCAGTACTTC.